This record covers a single T cell receptor beta chain. No antigen is known for it. The sample belongs to a study of T cells in Graves' hyperthyroidism and ophthalmopathy. The study's findings and limits: A 13 V-J signature model discriminated ophthalmopathy versus stable hyperthyroidism.

The trim removed 3 bases at V and 5 bases at J, leaving 7 bases unmatched. The CDR3 extends over 15 amino acids. Germline values: CDR1 SGHAT, CDR2 FQNNGV. Patients aged 18 to 65 had newly diagnosed hyperthyroidism lasting under 2 months. The diagnoses drew upon clinical symptoms, serum thyroxine and TRAb, thyroid ultrasound and orbital computed tomography. PBMCs stemmed from 10 ml fresh peripheral blood. The investigators amplified TCR beta CDR3 regions from RNA transcripts. HTBI primers were the set used in a first-round RT-PCR of the TCR CDR3. MiXCR was run by TCRdb on the multiplex PCR reads, yielding one entry per CDR3 protein. The sample has hundreds of thousands of distinct CDR3 sequences; roughly 25% are singletons.

The chain links TRBV11-2 to TRBJ2-5; 9 positions agree with TRBD2. The sample taken for sequencing was blood. This TCR was recovered from a man between 45 and 60 years old with Graves' hyperthyroidism. The CDR3 loop is CASSLVAGVGETQYF. The CDR3, as DNA: TGTGCCAGCAGCTTGGTAGCGGGAGTAGGGGAGACCCAGTACTTC.